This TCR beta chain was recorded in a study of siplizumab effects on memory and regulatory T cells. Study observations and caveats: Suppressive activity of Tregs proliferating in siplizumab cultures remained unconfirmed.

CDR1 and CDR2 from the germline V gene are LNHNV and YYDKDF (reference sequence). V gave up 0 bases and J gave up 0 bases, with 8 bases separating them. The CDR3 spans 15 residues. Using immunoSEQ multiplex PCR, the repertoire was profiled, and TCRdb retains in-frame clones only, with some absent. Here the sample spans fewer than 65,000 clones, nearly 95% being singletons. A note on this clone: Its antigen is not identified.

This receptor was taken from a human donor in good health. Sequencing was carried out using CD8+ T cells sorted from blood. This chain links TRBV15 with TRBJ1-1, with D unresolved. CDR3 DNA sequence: TGTGCCACCAGCAGAGATAGGGCTATGAACACTGAAGCTTTCTTT. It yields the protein CATSRDRAMNTEAFF.